Listed here are 27 T cell receptor beta chains from one sample, sequenced in a study of T cell responses to AZD1222 COVID-19 vaccine. Data came from immunoSEQ multiplex PCR; TCRdb stores just in-frame clones and leaves some out. Of some 66,000 clones in the sample, about 88% were seen once. The sample in question was peripheral blood, obtained 28 days after the second AZD1222 dose. The receptors shown here come from an adult who received the AZD1222 COVID-19 vaccine.

The chain employs TRBV19 and TRBJ1-5; 7 bases map to TRBD1. Germline-derived CDR1 and CDR2 are LNHDA and SQIVND (reference sequence). The CDR3 covers 15 residues. V lost 3 bases to trimming and J lost 6 bases; unmatched junction nucleotides: 8. The CDR3 is CASSIGGGTSQPQHF. In DNA, the CDR3 is TGTGCCAGTAGTATTGGAGGGGGCACGAGTCAGCCCCAGCATTTT.

This clone showed up just once. The chain joins TRBV19 to TRBJ2-7, with 8 bases that match TRBD1. Germline CDR1 LNHDA, CDR2 SQIVND (reference sequence). The trim removed 3 bases at V and 2 bases at J, leaving 3 bases unmatched. The CDR3 contains 14 residues. CDR3 nucleotide sequence: TGTGCCAGTAGTATCCGGGACAGGCCCTACGAGCAGTACTTC. Protein product: CASSIRDRPYEQYF.

This chain joins TRBV5-8 and TRBJ1-1; a possible D gene is TRBD1 (6 bases). Germline V gives CDR1 SGHTS, CDR2 YDEGEE. The CDR3 contains 13 residues. Trimming cost V 5 bases and J 1 base, with 9 bases left between them. The CDR3 nucleotides read TGTGCCAGCAGTCAGGGGCCGAACACTGAAGCTTTCTTT. It specifies CASSQGPNTEAFF.

The chain recombines TRBV27 with TRBJ1-6; a possible D gene is TRBD1 (6 bases). V was clipped by 5 bases and J by 3 bases, with 14 bases between them. Germline V lookup: CDR1 MNHEY, CDR2 SMNVEV (reference sequence). This CDR3 is built from 16 residues. CDR3 DNA: TGTGCCAGCAGTCCCCGACAGGAACGCTATAATTCACCCCTCCACTTT. Encoded protein: CASSPRQERYNSPLHF.

The chain has TRBV10-2 and TRBJ2-5; D is undetermined. CDR3 size: 12 residues. Trimming removed 11 bases from V and 2 bases from J, with 12 bases in between. CDR1 and CDR2 from the germline V gene are WSHSY and SAAADI. In DNA, the CDR3 is TGCGCCGCGTCACAGAAGCAAGAGACCCAGTACTTC. Amino acids: CAASQKQETQYF.

The chain employs TRBV12-3 or TRBV12-4 and TRBJ1-2; no reliable D call. The length of the CDR3 is 12 residues. The V end was cut by 3 bases, the J end by 7 bases, with 9 bases between. CDR3 protein: CASSFGDSGYTF. In DNA form, the CDR3 reads TGTGCCAGCAGTTTTGGGGATTCTGGCTACACCTTC.

The J gene is TRBJ2-7, the V gene TRBV19; 7 bases line up with TRBD1. V shed 9 bases, J shed 5 bases, and the junction held 13 bases outside the gene matches. CDR3 length: 14 amino acids. Germline V gives CDR1 LNHDA, CDR2 SQIVND (reference sequence). In DNA form, the CDR3 reads TGTGCCAGCCCAGGGGGAACAGGGGAACACGAGCAGTACTTC. The encoded protein is CASPGGTGEHEQYF.

The V and J genes are TRBV3-1 (or the pseudogene TRBV3-2) and TRBJ1-6; D gene unclear. Trimming pared 6 bases from V and 10 bases from J, leaving 13 bases between. There are 13 residues in the CDR3. Germline V gene lookup returns CDR1 LGHDT and CDR2 YNNKEL (reference sequence). CDR3 amino acids: CASRGLSGSPLHF. CDR3 coding DNA: TGTGCCAGCAGGGGCCTTTCTGGGTCACCCCTCCACTTT.

This sequence joins TRBV19 and TRBJ2-7; 11 bases are a match to TRBD1. Per germline, CDR1 LNHDA and CDR2 SQIVND (reference sequence). There are 16 residues in the CDR3. The ends lost 3 bases at V and 0 bases at J; junction bases unmatched: 4. This chain's CDR3 is CASSIAGQGASYEQYF. The CDR3 bases are TGTGCCAGTAGTATCGCCGGACAGGGGGCCTCCTACGAGCAGTACTTC.

This clone appeared a single time. This sequence joins TRBV14 and TRBJ2-7; 7 positions match TRBD2. Germline V lookup: CDR1 SGHDN, CDR2 FVKESK. V lost 4 bases and J lost 6; bases outside the gene matches: 12. CDR3 size: 15 residues. CDR3 in amino acids: CASSLLGREAGEQYF. The CDR3 coding sequence is TGTGCCAGCAGCCTACTGGGGAGGGAAGCGGGCGAGCAGTACTTC. The full variable domain, in which reference TRBV14 and TRBJ2-7 provide the parts outside the CDR3, is EAGVTQFPSHSVIEKGQTVTLRCDPISGHDNLYWYRRVMGKEIKFLLHFVKESKQDESGMPNNRFLAERTGGTYSTLKVQPAELEDSGVYFCASSLLGREAGEQYFGPGTRLTVT.

The gene calls are TRBV7-2 and TRBJ1-4, with D perhaps TRBD1 (5 bases). CDR3 size: 14 residues. CDR1 SGHTA and CDR2 FQGNSA come from the germline V gene. V was pared by 5 bases and J by 6 bases, with 13 bases between. The DNA of the CDR3 is TGTGCCAGCAGCCAAGGCCAGGGAGATGAAAAACTGTTTTTT. As protein: CASSQGQGDEKLFF.

The rearrangement joins TRBV5-1 to TRBJ1-6, with a possible D match to TRBD1 (5 bases). Looked up from germline, CDR1 is SGHRS and CDR2 is YFSETQ. Trimming shortened V by 0 bases and J by 8 bases, and 12 bases separated the two germline ends. The CDR3 consists of 15 residues. CDR3 amino acids: CASSLDGTDYSPLHF. The CDR3 nucleotides are TGCGCCAGCAGCTTGGACGGGACGGATTATTCACCCCTCCACTTT.

The chain recombines TRBV28 with TRBJ2-3; D is possibly TRBD1 or TRBD2 (6 bases each). Germline V CDR1 and CDR2: MDHEN, SYDVKM. The CDR3 has 14 residues. V was pared by 6 bases and J by 9 bases, with 19 bases between. CDR3 residues: CASSVEGGGRTQYF. The CDR3 DNA follows: TGTGCCAGCAGCGTTGAGGGGGGCGGGCGAACGCAGTATTTT. The full variable domain, with the rest looked up from reference TRBV28 and TRBJ2-3, is DVKVTQSSRYLVKRTGEKVFLECVQDMDHENMFWYRQDPGLGLRLIYFSYDVKMKEKGDIPEGYSVSREKKERFSLILESASTNQTSMYLCASSVEGGGRTQYFGPGTRLTVL.

The genes are TRBV6-5 and TRBJ1-1; 7 bases are shared with TRBD1. V dropped 7 bases and J dropped 0; count of bases not matched to a gene: 8. This CDR3 region has 15 residues. In germline, CDR1 is MNHEY, CDR2 SVGAGI. CDR3: CASMRDRYMNTEAFF. The CDR3 DNA reads TGTGCCAGCATGAGGGACAGATACATGAACACTGAAGCTTTCTTT.

V and J are TRBV28 and TRBJ1-6, with a possible D match to TRBD1 (5 bases). CDR3 length equals 16 residues. Trimming removed 5 bases at V and 0 bases at J, with 11 bases between. CDR1 MDHEN and CDR2 SYDVKM come from the germline V gene. The CDR3 region has the DNA TGTGCCAGCAGTCGGGGGGGAGGCTCCTATAATTCACCCCTCCACTTT. Amino acid sequence: CASSRGGGSYNSPLHF.

The CDR3 loop reads CASSQVGENINIQYF. The CDR3 DNA sequence: TGTGCCAGCAGCCAAGTAGGAGAGAATATAAACATTCAGTACTTC. The chain is built from TRBV4-2 and TRBJ2-4; D is ambiguous. V gave up 1 base and J gave up 6 bases, with 13 bases separating them. The germline V gene has CDR1 LGHNA and CDR2 YNFKEQ. The length of the CDR3 is 15 residues.

The V and J genes are TRBV21-1 and TRBJ1-6. TRBV21-1 is tagged as a pseudogene. This CDR3 is built from 15 residues. In DNA form, the CDR3 reads TGTGCCAGCAGCAAAGGAGGGGGACTCAATTCACCCCCCCACTTT. This codes for CASSKGGGLNSPPHF.

V gene TRBV18 combines with J gene TRBJ2-3; TRBD2 matches 10 bases. Germline lookup yields CDR1 KGHSH and CDR2 LQKENI. This CDR3 is built from 15 residues. Unmatched junction bases numbered 8, after V lost 8 bases and J lost 3 bases. Here the CDR3 reads CASVLAGVGTDTQYF. CDR3 sequence (DNA): TGTGCCAGCGTCCTAGCGGGAGTTGGTACAGATACGCAGTATTTT. The entire variable domain, with the rest obtained from reference TRBV18 and TRBJ2-3, is as follows: NAGVMQNPRHLVRRRGQEARLRCSPMKGHSHVYWYRQLPEEGLKFMVYLQKENIIDESGMPKERFSAEFPKEGPSILRIQQVVRGDSAAYFCASVLAGVGTDTQYFGPGTRLTVL.

The CDR3 nucleotides are TGTGCCAGCAGTTACTCTATCGGGACAGTCACCTACGAGCAGTACTTC. Translation gives CASSYSIGTVTYEQYF. J is TRBJ2-7 and V is TRBV6-2 or TRBV6-3; 7 bases match TRBD1. Germline V gene sequence: CDR1 MNHEY, CDR2 SVGEGT. The CDR3 is made up of 16 amino acids. V lost 0 bases to trimming and J lost 2 bases; unmatched junction nucleotides: 7.

Only a few counts were recorded for this clone. This same CDR3 is encoded by further DNA sequences in the sample. The chain uses TRBV11-3 and TRBJ2-5; unclear D gene. The CDR3 sequence is 13 residues long. From germline, CDR1 is SGHNT and CDR2 YENEEA. V was clipped by 1 base and J by 1 base, with 4 bases between them. The CDR3 bases are TGTGCCAGCAGCTTAGGCAGCCAAGAGACCCAGTACTTC. Translated, it gives CASSLGSQETQYF. Filled out from reference TRBV11-3 and TRBJ2-5, the complete variable domain reads EAGVVQSPRYKIIEKKQPVAFWCNPISGHNTLYWYLQNLGQGPELLIRYENEEAVDDSQLPKDRFSAERLKGVDSTLKIQPAELGDSAVYLCASSLGSQETQYFGPGTRLLVL.

The J gene is TRBJ2-6, the V gene TRBV29-1, with 9 bases identical to TRBD1. V lost 5 bases, J lost 0 bases, and 5 bases stayed unmatched. The germline gives CDR1 SQVTM, CDR2 ANQGSEA. This CDR3 has 16 residues. DNA for the CDR3: TGCAGCGTTTCCCCGACAGGGGGCTCTGGGGCCAACGTCCTGACTTTC. It yields the protein CSVSPTGGSGANVLTF.

The chain combines TRBV7-3 with TRBJ2-4; D is undetermined. Germline CDR1 reads SGHTA; CDR2 reads FQGTGA. V was trimmed by 5 bases and J by 9 bases, leaving 20 bases between them. The CDR3 consists of 15 residues. The CDR3 DNA follows: TGTGCCAGCAGCCCACTTTCCCCTAGTGACGGCATTCAGTACTTC. The encoded protein is CASSPLSPSDGIQYF.

The chain joins TRBV5-1 to TRBJ2-2, with unresolved D. The ends were cut back, 3 bases at V and 0 bases at J, with 12 bases in the middle. The CDR3 is made up of 16 amino acids. The germline gives CDR1 SGHRS, CDR2 YFSETQ. CDR3 sequence: CASSSSSRPNTGELFF. As DNA, the CDR3 is TGCGCCAGCAGCTCCTCGAGTCGACCGAACACCGGGGAGCTGTTTTTT. Together with reference TRBV5-1 and TRBJ2-2, the CDR3 gives the full variable domain: KAGVTQTPRYLIKTRGQQVTLSCSPISGHRSVSWYQQTPGQGLQFLFEYFSETQRNKGNFPGRFSGRQFSNSRSEMNVSTLELGDSALYLCASSSSSRPNTGELFFGEGSRLTVL.

The V call is TRBV6-5, the J call TRBJ2-7; D is uncertain. The germline gives CDR1 MNHEY, CDR2 SVGAGI. Trimming cost V 6 bases and J 6 bases, with 9 bases left between them. CDR3 length: 11 residues. The chain's CDR3 is CASRRGSEQYF. CDR3 DNA: TGTGCCAGCAGGAGAGGTTCCGAGCAGTACTTC.

The V call is TRBV7-8, the J call TRBJ2-5, with D tentatively TRBD2 (6 bases). This CDR3 comprises 14 residues. The germline V gene encodes CDR1 SGHVS and CDR2 FQNEAQ. V dropped 4 bases and J dropped 4 bases, with 13 bases sitting between them. The CDR3 reads CASSSTSSGETQYF. CDR3 coding DNA: TGTGCCAGCAGCTCTACTAGCTCCGGAGAGACCCAGTACTTC.

CDR3 protein: CASWRGESEKLFF. CDR3 in DNA: TGTGCTAGTTGGAGAGGGGAGAGTGAAAAACTGTTTTTT. This sequence joins TRBV12-5 and TRBJ1-4; perhaps TRBD1 as D (5 bases). This CDR3 is built from 13 residues. Trimming cost V 8 bases and J 7 bases, with 14 bases left between them. From germline, CDR1 is LGHNT and CDR2 FRNRAP.

The chain joins TRBV9 to TRBJ2-2; the match to TRBD1 covers 9 bases. The CDR3 is made up of 14 amino acids. Germline V gene lookup returns CDR1 SGDLS and CDR2 YYNGEE. The junction had 0 bases not matched to a gene; V was cut back by 3 bases and J by 3 bases. CDR3 bases: TGTGCCAGCAGCGGACAGGGGGACACCGGGGAGCTGTTTTTT. Protein: CASSGQGDTGELFF.